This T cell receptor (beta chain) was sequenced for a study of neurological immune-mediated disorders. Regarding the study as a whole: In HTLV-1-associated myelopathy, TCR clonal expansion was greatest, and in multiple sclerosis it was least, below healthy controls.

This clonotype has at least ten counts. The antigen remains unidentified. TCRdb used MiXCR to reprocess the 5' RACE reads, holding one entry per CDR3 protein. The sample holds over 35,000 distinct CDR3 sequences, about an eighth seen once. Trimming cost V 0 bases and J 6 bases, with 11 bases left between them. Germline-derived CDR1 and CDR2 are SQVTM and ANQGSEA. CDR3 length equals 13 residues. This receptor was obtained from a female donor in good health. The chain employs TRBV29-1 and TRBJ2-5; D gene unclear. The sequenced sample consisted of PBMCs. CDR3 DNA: TGCAGCGTTGAAGATGAGGTCCGGCAGACCCAGTACTTC. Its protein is CSVEDEVRQTQYF.